The 15 T cell receptor beta chains below were found in one sample sequenced in a study of CD8+ T cells in alopecia areata. It was cDNA, reverse transcribed from extracted RNA, that served as the sequencing template. Sequencing was performed with immunoSEQ multiplex PCR; in TCRdb, only in-frame clones are kept and a portion is missing. The sample holds about 170,000 clones; approximately 59% are singletons and the top ten take under 20%. Treatment: oral pan-JAK inhibitor, 5-10 mg twice daily. The source material was CD4+ T cells sorted from blood, sampled between weeks 55 and 65, from a patient treated with tofacitinib. Every receptor here comes from a human donor with alopecia areata.

The genes are TRBV7-2 and TRBJ2-7, with TRBD1 as a possible D gene (6 bases). CDR1 SGHTA and CDR2 FQGNSA come from the germline V gene. Deletions cut 6 bases from V and 2 bases from J, with 17 bases between. This CDR3 is built from 15 residues. The CDR3 DNA reads TGTGCCAGCAGTTTAAAGGCGGACAGCACCTACGAGCAGTACTTC. Translating it yields CASSLKADSTYEQYF.

This chain connects TRBV2 to TRBJ1-2, with TRBD1 as a possible D gene (6 bases). The ends were cut back, 9 bases at V and 7 bases at J, with 12 bases in the middle. Germline V lookup: CDR1 SNHLY, CDR2 FYNNEI. This CDR3 has 11 amino acids. The CDR3 coding sequence is TGTGCCAGTGCAACAGGGCCTGGCTACACCTTC. Amino acid sequence: CASATGPGYTF.

The rearrangement links TRBV29-1 to TRBJ2-5; D ambiguous. From germline, CDR1 is SQVTM and CDR2 ANQGSEA. Trimming took off 6 bases at V and 9 bases at J, with 17 bases between the two ends. The CDR3 length is 12 residues. Written as DNA, the CDR3 is TGCAGCGTGAAGGGCCTCCTTATGGCCCAGTACTTC. It translates to CSVKGLLMAQYF.

This clone was seen a few times. Within the sample, other DNA sequences also encode this same CDR3. This chain joins TRBV29-1 and TRBJ1-1, with no clear D. The germline gives CDR1 SQVTM, CDR2 ANQGSEA. Trimming cost V 2 bases and J 0 bases, with 7 bases left between them. There are 13 residues in the CDR3. The CDR3 bases are TGCAGCGTTGAACGGAGAATGAACACTGAAGCTTTCTTT. Protein product: CSVERRMNTEAFF.

This clone appeared a few times. The J gene is TRBJ2-1, the V gene TRBV10-3; 14 bases line up with TRBD2. This CDR3 is built from 16 residues. Germline V CDR1 and CDR2: ENHRY, SYGVKD. The ends lost 6 bases at V and 7 bases at J; junction bases unmatched: 8. The CDR3 DNA reads as TGTGCCATCAGGGATAAAGGGACTAGCGGGGGTAATGAGCAGTTCTTC. Its translation is CAIRDKGTSGGNEQFF.

The chain is built from TRBV18 and TRBJ2-3; TRBD2 matches at 7 bases. CDR3 length equals 15 residues. The V gene's germline CDR1 is KGHSH and CDR2 LQKENI. Trimming cost V 3 bases and J 2 bases; bases outside gene matches: 5. The CDR3 DNA reads TGTGCCAGCTCACCCGGTCTAGCGGCCACAGATACGCAGTATTTT. Residues: CASSPGLAATDTQYF.

CDR3 protein: CAWTRTEAFF. Written as DNA, the CDR3 is TGTGCCTGGACACGAACTGAAGCTTTCTTT. The V call is TRBV30, the J call TRBJ1-1; D ambiguous. The V end lost 4 bases, the J end lost 5 bases, and 5 bases lay between the germline ends. Germline V gene data show CDR1 as GTSNPN and CDR2 as SVGIG (reference sequence). This CDR3 is 10 amino acids long.

A few counts support this clone. V and J are TRBV4-1 and TRBJ2-1; 7 bases are a match to TRBD1. The CDR3 contains 14 residues. V lost 0 bases, J lost 11 bases, and 7 bases stayed unmatched. CDR1 MGHRA and CDR2 YSYEKL come from the germline V gene. The chain's CDR3 is CASSQDPTGLKQFF. As DNA, the CDR3 is TGCGCCAGCAGCCAAGATCCGACAGGGCTTAAGCAGTTCTTC.

The chain joins TRBV11-2 to TRBJ2-5, with D unresolved. Per germline, CDR1 SGHAT and CDR2 FQNNGV. V lost 4 bases and J lost 5, with 17 bases in between. This CDR3 comprises 15 residues. CDR3 protein: CASSSGQLELETQYF. The CDR3 region has the DNA TGTGCCAGCAGCTCCGGGCAGCTGGAGTTGGAGACCCAGTACTTC. Combining the CDR3 with reference TRBV11-2 and TRBJ2-5 gives the whole variable domain EAGVAQSPRYKIIEKRQSVAFWCNPISGHATLYWYQQILGQGPKLLIQFQNNGVVDDSQLPKDRFSAERLKGVDSTLKIQPAKLEDSAVYLCASSSGQLELETQYFGPGTRLLVL.

The gene calls are TRBV25-1 and TRBJ2-3, with D perhaps matching TRBD1 (6 bases). The V end lost 8 bases, the J end lost 2 bases, and 8 bases lay between the germline ends. The CDR3 sequence is 12 residues long. CDR1 and CDR2 (germline): MGHDK, SYGVNS. This CDR3 is CASRTDTDTQYF. The DNA for the CDR3 is TGTGCCAGCCGGACAGACACAGATACGCAGTATTTT.

This clone appeared a few times. V gene TRBV30 combines with J gene TRBJ2-2; 7 nucleotides match TRBD1. The V gene's germline CDR1 is GTSNPN and CDR2 SVGIG (reference sequence). The CDR3 runs 17 residues. Unmatched junction bases numbered 9, after V lost 0 bases and J lost 2 bases. CDR3 region: CAWSVLGRDSNTGELFF. The CDR3 DNA sequence: TGTGCCTGGAGTGTATTGGGCCGGGACAGCAACACCGGGGAGCTGTTTTTT.

V is TRBV5-5 and J is TRBJ2-1; 12 positions match TRBD2. The CDR3 extends over 16 amino acids. Losses at the gene ends were 4 bases for V and 4 bases for J; bases not matched to a gene: 6. Germline CDR1 is SGHKS and CDR2 is YYEKEE (reference sequence). The CDR3 here is CASSPTSGGIYNEQFF. CDR3 in DNA: TGTGCCAGCAGCCCCACTAGCGGGGGGATATACAATGAGCAGTTCTTC.

This chain joins TRBV19 and TRBJ2-7; D may be TRBD1 (5 bases). V was clipped by 5 bases and J by 2 bases, with 13 bases between them. The CDR3 spans 14 residues. Germline V lookup: CDR1 LNHDA, CDR2 SQIVND (reference sequence). CDR3 region: CASSSRQSPYEQYF. DNA for the CDR3: TGTGCCAGTAGTTCCAGACAGTCCCCCTACGAGCAGTACTTC.

J is TRBJ1-1 and V is TRBV6-5; D uncertain. This CDR3 spans 14 amino acids. CDR1 MNHEY and CDR2 SVGAGI come from the germline V gene. The V end lost 2 bases, the J end lost 0 bases, and 7 bases lay between the germline ends. The CDR3 coding sequence is TGTGCCAGCAGTTACCGCAGCGTGAACACTGAAGCTTTCTTT. It translates to CASSYRSVNTEAFF.

The chain recombines TRBV6-5 with TRBJ1-1; D is uncertain. From germline, CDR1 is MNHEY and CDR2 SVGAGI. CDR3 size: 12 residues. Trimming cost V 6 bases and J 8 bases, with 13 bases left between them. The CDR3 sequence is CASSPGRTEAFF. In DNA form, the CDR3 reads TGTGCCAGCAGCCCTGGACGTACCGAAGCTTTCTTT.